The 8 T cell receptor beta chains reported below all come from one sample, sequenced in a study of blood T cell repertoires in COVID-19. Sequencing was performed with immunoSEQ multiplex PCR; in TCRdb, only in-frame clones are kept and a portion is missing. The sample lists about 400,000 clones, about 88% occurring once. Material: PBMCs or T cells enriched from blood (not recorded which). The origin of the receptors is a woman aged 25-40 years who had recovered from COVID-19.

V and J are TRBV4-2 and TRBJ1-3; D not resolved. Germline-derived CDR1 and CDR2 are LGHNA and YNFKEQ. The CDR3 extends over 15 amino acids. Trimming pared 3 bases from V and 0 bases from J, leaving 9 bases between. CDR3 protein: CASSQLDSSGNTIYF. In nucleotides, the CDR3 is TGTGCCAGCAGCCAGTTAGATAGCTCTGGAAACACCATATATTTT.

The chain couples TRBV5-6 to TRBJ2-7; D not certain. This CDR3 is built from 16 residues. Germline loops: CDR1 SGHDT, CDR2 YYEEEE. Trimming took off 5 bases at V and 4 bases at J, with 22 bases between the two ends. The CDR3 sequence: CASRSSLEVRGYEQYF. DNA of the CDR3: TGTGCCAGCAGATCCTCTCTGGAAGTGCGAGGTTACGAGCAGTACTTC.

The V call is TRBV19, the J call TRBJ1-6, with D perhaps TRBD1 (6 bases). The germline gives CDR1 LNHDA, CDR2 SQIVND (reference sequence). There are 17 residues in the CDR3. Trimming took off 6 bases at V and 0 bases at J, with 15 bases between the two ends. The CDR3, as DNA: TGTGCCAGTAGGGGGACACTCCGGAGCTCCTATAATTCACCCCTCCACTTT. Protein product: CASRGTLRSSYNSPLHF.

J is TRBJ2-7 and V is TRBV23-1; unclear D gene. TRBV23-1 is an ORF for which the function is uncertain. Trimming shortened V by 6 bases and J by 4 bases, and 10 bases separated the two germline ends. The CDR3 sequence is 12 residues long. CDR3 region: CASSPVHYEQYF. In DNA, the CDR3 is TGCGCCAGCAGCCCCGTACATTACGAGCAGTACTTC.

The chain links TRBV9 to TRBJ2-7; weak D call: TRBD1 (6 bases). This CDR3 has 15 residues. V was trimmed by 0 bases and J by 3 bases, leaving 13 bases between them. CDR1 SGDLS and CDR2 YYNGEE come from the germline V gene. The CDR3 protein is CASSVDQGKIYEQYF. For the CDR3, the DNA is TGTGCCAGCAGCGTAGATCAGGGGAAGATCTACGAGCAGTACTTC.

This clone has only one observation. This chain connects TRBV12-5 to TRBJ2-7; D is unresolved. The CDR3 has 13 amino acids. V shed 1 base and J shed 6 bases, with 10 bases lying between them. CDR1 is LGHNT and CDR2 is FRNRAP in the germline V gene. The CDR3 region is CASGLGTTSEQYF. The CDR3, as DNA: TGTGCTAGTGGTTTGGGTACCACTTCCGAGCAGTACTTC. The complete variable domain, with remaining parts taken from reference TRBV12-5 and TRBJ2-7, reads DARVTQTPRHKVTEMGQEVTMRCQPILGHNTVFWYRQTMMQGLELLAYFRNRAPLDDSGMPKDRFSAEMPDATLATLKIQPSEPRDSAVYFCASGLGTTSEQYFGPGTRLTVT.

This chain joins TRBV28 and TRBJ1-1; the D gene is possibly TRBD1 (5 bases). Germline V CDR1 and CDR2: MDHEN, SYDVKM. The ends were cut back, 8 bases at V and 4 bases at J, with 14 bases in the middle. The CDR3 extends over 13 amino acids. The CDR3 loop is CASSDTSFTEAFF. CDR3 nucleotide sequence: TGTGCCAGCTCGGACACTTCTTTCACTGAAGCTTTCTTT.

The chain combines TRBV27 with TRBJ2-3; unclear D gene. V was trimmed by 3 bases and J by 1 base, leaving 14 bases between them. Germline loops: CDR1 MNHEY, CDR2 SMNVEV (reference sequence). This CDR3 has 16 amino acids. As DNA, the CDR3 is TGTGCCAGCAGTTTGTACCGCCCGAGAGGCACAGATACGCAGTATTTT. Amino acids: CASSLYRPRGTDTQYF.